The 32 T cell receptor beta chains below were found in one sample sequenced in a study of T cell responses to AZD1222 COVID-19 vaccine. The assay was immunoSEQ multiplex PCR, and TCRdb's table has in-frame clones only and misses some. The sample yields over 100,000 clones, around nine tenths seen once. Sequencing was performed on peripheral blood, taken on day 0 of AZD1222 vaccination. The receptors here all came from an adult in good health.

This chain links TRBV6-6 with TRBJ1-4, with TRBD1 identical over 7 bases. The CDR3 length is 14 residues. CDR1 is MNHNY, CDR2 SVGAGI, per germline (reference sequence). Trimming at V came to 4 bases and at J to 3 bases, leaving 2 bases not matched to a gene. CDR3 loop: CASSSRGSNEKLFF. The CDR3 nucleotides read TGTGCCAGCAGTTCCAGGGGGTCTAATGAAAAACTGTTTTTT.

The genes are TRBV5-1 and TRBJ1-5, with TRBD1 matching over 8 bases. Per germline, CDR1 SGHRS and CDR2 YFSETQ. V gave up 7 bases and J gave up 5 bases; unmatched junction bases: 8. The CDR3 spans 14 residues. The CDR3 here is CASPTDREYQPQHF. Written as DNA, the CDR3 is TGCGCCAGCCCGACGGACAGGGAGTATCAGCCCCAGCATTTT.

The chain couples TRBV11-2 to TRBJ2-7, with D maybe TRBD1 (7 bases). Germline CDR1 and CDR2: SGHAT and FQNNGV. V lost 5 bases, J lost 5 bases, and 25 bases lay in between. The CDR3 extends over 17 amino acids. In DNA form, the CDR3 reads TGTGCCAGCAGCCCGAATTTCGGCAGGGGGGAAGCAGACGAGCAGTACTTC. It is translated as CASSPNFGRGEADEQYF.

The V call is TRBV18, the J call TRBJ2-7, with D unresolved. Germline-derived CDR1 and CDR2 are KGHSH and LQKENI. This CDR3 contains 15 residues. The V gene lost 8 bases and the J gene lost 2 bases, with 19 bases spanning the gap. CDR3 protein: CASANRSPGAYEQYF. The CDR3 DNA is TGTGCCAGCGCTAACCGGAGTCCAGGCGCCTACGAGCAGTACTTC.

This rearrangement joins TRBV18 to TRBJ1-3; no definite D call. This CDR3 has 15 residues. Germline V gene data show CDR1 as KGHSH and CDR2 as LQKENI. V was clipped by 3 bases and J by 0 bases, with 9 bases between them. CDR3 amino acids: CASSPLTRSGNTIYF. The CDR3 DNA reads TGTGCCAGCTCACCCCTAACACGCTCTGGAAACACCATATATTTT.

The chain employs TRBV2 and TRBJ2-5, with D possibly matching TRBD1 (6 bases). The CDR3 consists of 13 residues. V lost 7 bases to trimming and J lost 1 base, with 10 bases between them. The germline V gene has CDR1 SNHLY and CDR2 FYNNEI. The CDR3 here is CASIRDTQETQYF. The CDR3 region has the DNA TGTGCCAGCATTCGGGACACCCAAGAGACCCAGTACTTC.

J is TRBJ2-7 and V is TRBV25-1; no clear D gene. Germline V gives CDR1 MGHDK, CDR2 SYGVNS. Trimming removed 4 bases at V and 3 bases at J, with 10 bases between. This CDR3 region has 13 residues. The CDR3 bases are TGTGCCAGCAGTGTCATCGCTTACTACGAGCAGTACTTC. Amino acid sequence: CASSVIAYYEQYF.

This chain uses TRBV7-2 with TRBJ1-1; D not resolved. This CDR3 contains 16 residues. V was clipped by 7 bases and J by 2 bases, with 20 bases between them. Germline V gene lookup returns CDR1 SGHTA and CDR2 FQGNSA. CDR3 in amino acids: CASTPSRSGLNTEAFF. In DNA form, the CDR3 reads TGTGCCAGCACCCCCAGCCGTAGCGGTCTTAACACTGAAGCTTTCTTT.

The V and J genes are TRBV7-6 and TRBJ2-2; D tentatively fits TRBD1 or TRBD2 (5 bases each). The CDR3 sequence is 17 residues long. Per germline, CDR1 SGHVS and CDR2 FNYEAQ. Trimming took off 2 bases at V and 1 base at J, with 14 bases between the two ends. The CDR3 bases are TGTGCCAGCAGCTTAATTGGGGCGGGTATGAACACCGGGGAGCTGTTTTTT. This translates into CASSLIGAGMNTGELFF. The variable domain in full, completed from reference TRBV7-6 and TRBJ2-2, reads GAGVSQSPRYKVTKRGQDVALRCDPISGHVSLYWYRQALGQGPEFLTYFNYEAQQDKSGLPNDRFSAERPEGSISTLTIQRTEQRDSAMYRCASSLIGAGMNTGELFFGEGSRLTVL.

The CDR3 loop is CASSLSFSGQGGSYNEQFF. DNA of the CDR3: TGTGCCAGCAGTTTATCCTTCAGCGGACAGGGCGGGTCCTACAATGAGCAGTTCTTC. The rearrangement uses TRBV27 and TRBJ2-1; TRBD1 matches at 8 bases. The CDR3 extends over 19 amino acids. With 0 bases clipped from V and 1 base from J, the junction kept 11 bases outside the gene matches. Germline V gives CDR1 MNHEY, CDR2 SMNVEV (reference sequence).

The rearrangement links TRBV5-1 to TRBJ1-2, with D perhaps matching TRBD1 (5 bases). The CDR3 covers 14 residues. Germline assignment: CDR1 SGHRS and CDR2 YFSETQ. V lost 4 bases, J lost 0 bases, and 10 bases lay in between. CDR3 sequence (DNA): TGCGCCAGCAGCGCGCAGGGAACTAACTATGGCTACACCTTC. Amino acids: CASSAQGTNYGYTF.

The V gene is TRBV5-1, the J gene TRBJ2-7; 9 positions agree with TRBD2. V gave up 7 bases and J gave up 5 bases; unmatched junction bases: 4. The CDR3 runs 12 residues. From germline, CDR1 is SGHRS and CDR2 YFSETQ. CDR3 sequence reads: CASRREGDEQYF. The DNA for the CDR3 is TGCGCCAGCCGGCGGGAGGGCGACGAGCAGTACTTC. Combining the CDR3 with reference TRBV5-1 and TRBJ2-7 gives the whole variable domain KAGVTQTPRYLIKTRGQQVTLSCSPISGHRSVSWYQQTPGQGLQFLFEYFSETQRNKGNFPGRFSGRQFSNSRSEMNVSTLELGDSALYLCASRREGDEQYFGPGTRLTVT.

This clone was observed once. This chain connects TRBV7-9 to TRBJ2-3; 15 nucleotides agree with TRBD2. The trim removed 5 bases at V and 2 bases at J, leaving 5 bases unmatched. CDR3 size: 17 residues. The V gene's germline CDR1 is SEHNR and CDR2 FQNEAQ (reference sequence). The CDR3 sequence is CASSLGLAGGHTDTQYF. CDR3 sequence (DNA): TGTGCCAGCAGCCTGGGACTAGCGGGAGGCCACACAGATACGCAGTATTTT.

The chain uses TRBV18 and TRBJ1-6; D is possibly TRBD1 (6 bases). The germline V gene encodes CDR1 KGHSH and CDR2 LQKENI. V lost 6 bases, J lost 10 bases, and 19 bases lay in between. The CDR3 extends over 15 amino acids. The CDR3 coding sequence is TGTGCCAGCTCCTCCCAGGGGACCGGTCAATCACCCCTCCACTTT. Translating it yields CASSSQGTGQSPLHF.

The chain has TRBV2 and TRBJ1-2; D unresolved. Trimming shortened V by 7 bases and J by 3 bases, and 9 bases separated the two germline ends. Germline loops: CDR1 SNHLY, CDR2 FYNNEI. The CDR3 is 12 amino acids. The chain's CDR3 is CASNWEDYGYTF. CDR3 DNA: TGTGCCAGCAACTGGGAGGACTATGGCTACACCTTC.

The chain has TRBV28 and TRBJ2-7; possible D gene TRBD1, 5 bases. Germline V CDR1 and CDR2: MDHEN, SYDVKM. The V and J ends lost 2 bases and 5 bases respectively, with 22 bases between them. This CDR3 contains 17 residues. This chain's CDR3 is CASSLISRAGLGDEQYF. The CDR3 bases are TGTGCCAGCAGTTTAATCTCTAGGGCAGGGCTAGGCGACGAGCAGTACTTC.

The DNA for the CDR3 is TGTGCCAGCTCACCCGGGGACGGTCCCTACGAGCAGTACTTC. The encoded protein is CASSPGDGPYEQYF. V and J are TRBV18 and TRBJ2-7; D tentatively fits TRBD1 or TRBD2 (5 bases each). V was pared by 3 bases and J by 2 bases, with 11 bases between. Germline CDR1 and CDR2: KGHSH and LQKENI. The CDR3 runs 14 residues.

The chain links TRBV7-9 to TRBJ1-5; D ambiguous. Trimming took off 3 bases at V and 3 bases at J, with 3 bases between the two ends. This CDR3 has 12 amino acids. CDR1 and CDR2 from the germline V gene are SEHNR and FQNEAQ (reference sequence). The chain's CDR3 is CASSLFNQPQHF. CDR3 bases: TGTGCCAGCAGCTTGTTCAATCAGCCCCAGCATTTT.

The chain recombines TRBV7-2 with TRBJ2-1, with D maybe TRBD2 (6 bases). Trimming removed 7 bases at V and 9 bases at J, with 16 bases between. Germline V lookup: CDR1 SGHTA, CDR2 FQGNSA. The CDR3 length is 13 residues. This CDR3 is CASMGTVSGEQFF. The CDR3 nucleotides read TGTGCCAGCATGGGGACTGTCTCGGGTGAGCAGTTCTTC.

The chain recombines TRBV28 with TRBJ2-1; TRBD2 matches at 11 bases. Germline trimming cut 8 bases from V and 7 bases from J; bases unmatched to any gene: 13. Germline values: CDR1 MDHEN, CDR2 SYDVKM. CDR3 length: 16 residues. The CDR3 region has the DNA TGTGCCAGCGCACAAGTAGCGGGAGGGTCGGGAAATGAGCAGTTCTTC. It encodes CASAQVAGGSGNEQFF.

The V and J genes are TRBV4-3 and TRBJ2-1; perhaps D is TRBD1 or TRBD2 (5 bases each). This CDR3 spans 14 amino acids. V was trimmed by 5 bases and J by 7 bases, leaving 15 bases between them. Germline CDR1 and CDR2: LGHNA and YSLEER. The CDR3 spells CASSTQGRSNEQFF. The CDR3 DNA reads as TGCGCCAGCAGCACCCAGGGACGGTCGAATGAGCAGTTCTTC.

This sequence joins TRBV30 and TRBJ1-1; the D gene is possibly TRBD1 (5 bases). The CDR3 totals 14 residues. V lost 4 bases and J 1 base, leaving 13 bases between the germline ends. Germline-derived CDR1 and CDR2 are GTSNPN and SVGIG (reference sequence). CDR3 sequence (DNA): TGTGCCTGGACTAGAGGGGCTGGGAACACTGAAGCTTTCTTT. Its translation is CAWTRGAGNTEAFF.

V is TRBV29-1 and J is TRBJ2-7, with 9 nucleotides matching TRBD1. Trimming at V came to 1 base and at J to 6 bases, leaving 7 bases not matched to a gene. The CDR3 loop spans 14 amino acids. Germline V CDR1 and CDR2: SQVTM, ANQGSEA. The CDR3 here is CSVEGQGEKSEQYF. The CDR3 bases are TGCAGCGTTGAAGGACAGGGGGAAAAAAGCGAGCAGTACTTC.

This sequence joins TRBV3-1 (or the pseudogene TRBV3-2) and TRBJ2-7; perhaps TRBD1 as D (6 bases). With 1 base removed from V and 0 bases from J, the gap between germline ends came to 19 bases. The CDR3 has 18 residues. Looked up from germline, CDR1 is LGHDT and CDR2 is YNNKEL (reference sequence). The CDR3 coding sequence is TGTGCCAGCAGCCAAGCCCCCGGACAGACCCTCAGCTCCTACGAGCAGTACTTC. Protein sequence: CASSQAPGQTLSSYEQYF.

The V call is TRBV7-3, the J call TRBJ2-6; D gene uncertain. V lost 4 bases, J lost 2 bases, and 9 bases lay in between. The CDR3 has 15 amino acids. Germline CDR1 reads SGHTA; CDR2 reads FQGTGA. In DNA, the CDR3 is TGTGCCAGCAGCTCCCGGCGGACTGGGGCCAACGTCCTGACTTTC. Its protein is CASSSRRTGANVLTF.

The rearrangement links TRBV7-8 to TRBJ1-2, with D perhaps matching TRBD1 (5 bases). CDR3 length equals 17 residues. V lost 5 bases and J 4 bases, leaving 23 bases between the germline ends. CDR1 and CDR2 (germline): SGHVS, FQNEAQ. In nucleotides, the CDR3 is TGTGCCAGCAGCGCGGGGGGTAGGATCGATTCCACCTATGGCTACACCTTC. Its translation: CASSAGGRIDSTYGYTF.

This chain connects TRBV5-4 to TRBJ1-4, with D unresolved. Germline-derived CDR1 and CDR2 are SGHNT and YYREEE (reference sequence). CDR3 length: 14 amino acids. V dropped 3 bases and J dropped 8 bases, with 14 bases sitting between them. Here the CDR3 reads CASSSEGLGEKLFF. The CDR3 DNA sequence: TGTGCCAGCAGCTCGGAAGGGCTTGGAGAAAAACTGTTTTTT.

The chain is built from TRBV7-9 and TRBJ2-7, with 11 bases matching TRBD1. The CDR3 covers 19 residues. J gave up 0 bases and V 3 bases, and 13 bases lay outside the gene matches. The germline gives CDR1 SEHNR, CDR2 FQNEAQ (reference sequence). Here the CDR3 DNA reads TGTGCCAGCAGCTTTACCGGGACAGGGGGGTACTGGTCCTCCTACGAGCAGTACTTC. Its protein is CASSFTGTGGYWSSYEQYF.

The V and J genes are TRBV29-1 and TRBJ2-3, with 12 bases fitting TRBD1. Germline CDR1 is SQVTM and CDR2 is ANQGSEA. CDR3 length: 13 amino acids. Unmatched junction bases numbered 3, after V lost 7 bases and J lost 4 bases. The CDR3 nucleotides read TGCAGCGCCGGGACAGGGGGCGCAGATACGCAGTATTTT. Its protein is CSAGTGGADTQYF.

The rearrangement joins TRBV24-1 to TRBJ1-1, with D hard to call. This CDR3 has 13 amino acids. V lost 1 base and J 5 bases, leaving 7 bases between the germline ends. CDR1 and CDR2 from the germline V gene are KGHDR and SFDVKD. The CDR3 region has the DNA TGTGCCACCAGTGATTTAAAGCGAACTGAAGCTTTCTTT. Amino acids: CATSDLKRTEAFF.

The V call is TRBV19, the J call TRBJ2-7, with a possible D match to TRBD1 (6 bases). The CDR3 has 14 residues. Deletions cut 2 bases from V and 4 bases from J, with 12 bases between. CDR1 and CDR2 (germline): LNHDA, SQIVND (reference sequence). Here the CDR3 reads CASSIYLGHYEQYF. The CDR3 DNA reads as TGTGCCAGTAGTATATACTTGGGACATTACGAGCAGTACTTC.

J is TRBJ2-2 and V is TRBV6-5; no reliable D call. Germline V gene sequence: CDR1 MNHEY, CDR2 SVGAGI. Trimming shortened V by 0 bases and J by 4 bases, and 12 bases separated the two germline ends. The CDR3 contains 16 residues. CDR3: CASSYSRRQSTGELFF. The CDR3 DNA follows: TGTGCCAGCAGTTACTCGAGGCGGCAGAGCACCGGGGAGCTGTTTTTT.